The clone carrying this TCR beta chain appeared a single time. The data originate from a study of control samples from healthy donors and cancer patients. V lost 4 bases to trimming and J lost 5 bases, with 21 bases between them. Germline-derived CDR1 and CDR2 are LGHDT and YNNKEL (reference sequence). This CDR3 has 17 residues. The repertoire was sequenced with immunoSEQ multiplex PCR; TCRdb's copy has only in-frame clones and lacks some. The sample contains around 85,000 clones, around 94% of which appear only once. Input material: blood. This rearrangement joins TRBV3-1 (or the pseudogene TRBV3-2) to TRBJ1-5; D is unclear. This receptor was taken from a woman aged 18 to 35 in good health. CDR3 sequence: CASSRDMGILGDQPQHF. The DNA for the CDR3 is TGTGCCAGCAGCCGAGATATGGGAATTCTGGGCGATCAGCCCCAGCATTTT.